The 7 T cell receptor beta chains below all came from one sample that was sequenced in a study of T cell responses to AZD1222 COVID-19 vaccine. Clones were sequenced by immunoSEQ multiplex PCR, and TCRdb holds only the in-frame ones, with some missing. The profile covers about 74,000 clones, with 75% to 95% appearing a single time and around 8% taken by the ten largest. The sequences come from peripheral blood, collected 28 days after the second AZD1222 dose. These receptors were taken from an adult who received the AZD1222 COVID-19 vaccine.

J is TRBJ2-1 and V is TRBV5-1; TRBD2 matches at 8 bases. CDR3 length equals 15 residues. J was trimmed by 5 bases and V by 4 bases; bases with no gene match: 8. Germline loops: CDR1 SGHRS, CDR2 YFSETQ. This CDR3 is CASSPGGGPNNEQFF. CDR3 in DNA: TGCGCCAGCAGCCCGGGAGGGGGGCCGAACAATGAGCAGTTCTTC.

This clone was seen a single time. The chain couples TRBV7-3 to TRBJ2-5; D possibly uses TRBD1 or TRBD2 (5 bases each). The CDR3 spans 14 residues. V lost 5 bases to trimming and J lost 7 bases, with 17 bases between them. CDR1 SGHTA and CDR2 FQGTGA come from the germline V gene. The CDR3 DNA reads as TGTGCCAGCAGCCCCCACCCCGAGGGGACGACCCAGTACTTC. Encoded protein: CASSPHPEGTTQYF.

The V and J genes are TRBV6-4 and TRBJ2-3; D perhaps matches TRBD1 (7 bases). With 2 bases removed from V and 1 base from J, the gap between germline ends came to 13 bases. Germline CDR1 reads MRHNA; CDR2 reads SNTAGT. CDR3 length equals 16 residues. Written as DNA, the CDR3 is TGTGCCAGCAGTGACCAGGGGGGAATCGGCACAGATACGCAGTATTTT. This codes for CASSDQGGIGTDTQYF.

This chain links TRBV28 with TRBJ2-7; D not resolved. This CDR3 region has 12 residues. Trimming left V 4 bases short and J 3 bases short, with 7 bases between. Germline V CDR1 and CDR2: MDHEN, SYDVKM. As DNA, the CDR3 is TGTGCCAGCAGTTCGGACGGCTACGAGCAGTACTTC. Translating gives CASSSDGYEQYF.

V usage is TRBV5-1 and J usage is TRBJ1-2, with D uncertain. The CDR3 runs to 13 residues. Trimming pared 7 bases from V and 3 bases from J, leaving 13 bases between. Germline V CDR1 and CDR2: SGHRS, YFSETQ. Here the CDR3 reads CASSDDGDYGYTF. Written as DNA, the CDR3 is TGCGCCAGCTCGGACGACGGCGACTATGGCTACACCTTC.

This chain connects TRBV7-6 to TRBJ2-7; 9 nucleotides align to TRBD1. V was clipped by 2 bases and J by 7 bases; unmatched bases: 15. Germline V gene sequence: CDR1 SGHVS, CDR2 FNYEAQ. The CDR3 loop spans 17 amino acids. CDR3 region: CASSLSQLRDRAREQYF. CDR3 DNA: TGTGCCAGCAGCTTATCCCAACTCCGGGACAGGGCCCGGGAGCAGTACTTC.

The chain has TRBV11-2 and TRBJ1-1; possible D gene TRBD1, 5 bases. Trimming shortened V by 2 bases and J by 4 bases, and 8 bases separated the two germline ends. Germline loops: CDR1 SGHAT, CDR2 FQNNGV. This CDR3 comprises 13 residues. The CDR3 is CASSLRDGTEAFF. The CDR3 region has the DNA TGTGCCAGCAGCTTACGGGACGGCACTGAAGCTTTCTTT.